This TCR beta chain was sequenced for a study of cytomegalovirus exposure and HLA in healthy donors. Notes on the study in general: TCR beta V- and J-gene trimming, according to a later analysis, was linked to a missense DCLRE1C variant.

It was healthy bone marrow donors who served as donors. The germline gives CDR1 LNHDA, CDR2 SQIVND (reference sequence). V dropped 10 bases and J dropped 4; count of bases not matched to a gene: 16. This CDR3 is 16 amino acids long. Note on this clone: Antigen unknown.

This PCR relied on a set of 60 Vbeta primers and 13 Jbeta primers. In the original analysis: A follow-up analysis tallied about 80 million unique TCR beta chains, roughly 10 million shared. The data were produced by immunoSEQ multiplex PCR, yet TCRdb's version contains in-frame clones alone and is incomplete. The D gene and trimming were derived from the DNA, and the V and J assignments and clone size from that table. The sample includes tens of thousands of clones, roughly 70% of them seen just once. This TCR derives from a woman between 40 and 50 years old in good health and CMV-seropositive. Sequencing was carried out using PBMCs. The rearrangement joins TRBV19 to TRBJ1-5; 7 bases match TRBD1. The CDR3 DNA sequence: TGTGCCACAAATGAAGGGACAGCCGCCCGTAATCAGCCCCAGCATTTT. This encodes CATNEGTAARNQPQHF. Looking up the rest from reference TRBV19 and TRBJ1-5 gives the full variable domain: DGGITQSPKYLFRKEGQNVTLSCEQNLNHDAMYWYRQDPGQGLRLIYYSQIVNDFQKGDIAEGYSVSREKKESFPLTVTSAQKNPTAFYLCATNEGTAARNQPQHFGDGTRLSIL.